This entry describes one T cell receptor (beta chain). Trimming removed 4 bases at V and 3 bases at J, with 13 bases between. The CDR3 loop spans 15 amino acids. The germline CDR1 and CDR2 sequences are SGHRS and YFSETQ. This sample was taken from a study of chemoradiotherapy in HPV16-positive cancers. The data were produced by immunoSEQ multiplex PCR, yet TCRdb's version contains in-frame clones alone and is incomplete. The table shows about 5,500 clones, with about 78% occurring only once. J is TRBJ1-4 and V is TRBV5-1, with D possibly being TRBD1 (5 bases). This receptor was obtained from a human donor with HPV-associated anogenital cancer. The specimen was taken from a patient who underwent chemoradiotherapy. The CDR3 bases are TGCGCCAGCAGCCTCGCAGGGCTCGCTAATGAAAAACTGTTTTTT. Encoded protein: CASSLAGLANEKLFF.